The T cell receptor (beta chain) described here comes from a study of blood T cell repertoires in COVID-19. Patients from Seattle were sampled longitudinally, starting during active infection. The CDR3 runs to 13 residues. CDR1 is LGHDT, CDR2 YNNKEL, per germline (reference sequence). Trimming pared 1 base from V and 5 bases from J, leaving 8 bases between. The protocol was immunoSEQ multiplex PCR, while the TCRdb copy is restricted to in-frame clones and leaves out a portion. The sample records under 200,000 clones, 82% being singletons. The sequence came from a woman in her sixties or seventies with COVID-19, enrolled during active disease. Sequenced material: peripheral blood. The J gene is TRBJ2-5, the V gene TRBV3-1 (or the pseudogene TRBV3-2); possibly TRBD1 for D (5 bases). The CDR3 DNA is TGTGCCAGCAGCCAAGGGGGCCGCGAGACCCAGTACTTC. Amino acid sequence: CASSQGGRETQYF.